Shown below are 8 T cell receptor beta chains from a single sample sequenced in a study of OX40 agonist ivuxolimab in advanced cancers. Libraries were constructed by the immunoSEQ multiplex PCR assay. What TCRdb holds here is the immuneACCESS table cut down to in-frame rearrangements. Part of the clones is not present; checked against another copy, under half of the missing clones reflect an unresolved V gene, and the others are unexplained. This sample has 20,000 to 25,000 clones in its table, and 80% to 90% of those were observed once. The ten largest clones take up 21% of the sample. This specimen was CD4+ or CD8+ T cells sorted from blood, taken in a trial of the OX40 agonist ivuxolimab. The source is an adult with an advanced solid tumor such as melanoma, head and neck, liver or kidney cancer.

The chain links TRBV7-8 to TRBJ2-5; TRBD2 agrees at 9 bases. This CDR3 is built from 13 residues. Germline-derived CDR1 and CDR2 are SGHVS and FQNEAQ. J gave up 5 bases and V 11 bases, and 9 bases lay outside the gene matches. DNA of the CDR3: TGTGCCTCGCGGGAGGGGGAGGATGAGACCCAGTACTTC. It codes for CASREGEDETQYF. The full variable domain, rest sourced from reference TRBV7-8 and TRBJ2-5, is GAGVSQSPRYKVAKRGQDVALRCDPISGHVSLFWYQQALGQGPEFLTYFQNEAQLDKSGLPSDRFFAERPEGSVSTLKIQRTQQEDSAVYLCASREGEDETQYFGPGTRLLVL.

The CDR3 region has the DNA TGTGCCAGTAGTACTCCGGGACAGGGTGATTTGTATAATTCACCCCTCCACTTT. This gives the protein CASSTPGQGDLYNSPLHF. The chain has TRBV19 and TRBJ1-6; 9 nucleotides agree with TRBD1. The ends lost 4 bases at V and 4 bases at J; junction bases unmatched: 11. The CDR3 runs 18 residues. Germline CDR1 is LNHDA and CDR2 is SQIVND (reference sequence).

The chain joins TRBV27 to TRBJ2-3; D is undetermined. Germline-derived CDR1 and CDR2 are MNHEY and SMNVEV (reference sequence). CDR3 length: 12 residues. V was shortened by 6 bases and J by 2 bases, with 6 bases between the two germline ends. For the CDR3, the DNA is TGTGCCAGCAGCCATAACACAGATACGCAGTATTTT. The encoded protein is CASSHNTDTQYF.

The rearrangement uses TRBV6-5 and TRBJ2-7; the match to TRBD1 covers 7 bases. The CDR3 consists of 14 residues. Trimming removed 4 bases from V and 5 bases from J; junction bases left unmatched: 8. The germline CDR1 and CDR2 sequences are MNHEY and SVGAGI. The CDR3 sequence is CASSSPDRPHEQYF. The CDR3 DNA reads as TGTGCCAGCAGTTCCCCGGACAGGCCTCACGAGCAGTACTTC.

This CDR3 reads CASSLWTAQNTEAFF. The CDR3 coding sequence is TGTGCCAGTAGTTTATGGACAGCCCAGAACACTGAAGCTTTCTTT. The chain couples TRBV19 to TRBJ1-1, with a tentative D call TRBD1 (6 bases). Trimming shortened V by 5 bases and J by 1 base, and 14 bases separated the two germline ends. The length of the CDR3 is 15 residues. CDR1 and CDR2 (germline): LNHDA, SQIVND (reference sequence).

V is TRBV15 and J is TRBJ1-5, with 10 bases aligning to TRBD1. The CDR3 covers 16 residues. V lost 0 bases and J lost 2; bases outside the gene matches: 1. Germline V gene lookup returns CDR1 LNHNV and CDR2 YYDKDF (reference sequence). The CDR3 DNA reads TGTGCCACCAGCAGAGATGGGACAGGGGGCAATCAGCCCCAGCATTTT. Translating it yields CATSRDGTGGNQPQHF.

The V call is TRBV28, the J call TRBJ1-6, with no clear D. Trimming left V 6 bases short and J 0 bases short, with 12 bases between. CDR1 MDHEN and CDR2 SYDVKM come from the germline V gene. The CDR3 extends over 16 amino acids. The CDR3 protein is CASSPSMSSYNSPLHF. DNA of the CDR3: TGTGCCAGCAGCCCCTCGATGAGCTCCTATAATTCACCCCTCCACTTT.

V and J are TRBV2 and TRBJ2-3, with D perhaps given as TRBD1 or TRBD2 (5 bases each). V was shortened by 6 bases and J by 1 base, with 17 bases between the two germline ends. The CDR3 runs 16 residues. CDR1 is SNHLY, CDR2 FYNNEI, per germline. CDR3 bases: TGTGCCAGCAGGATGGGGGTGGGCCTGGGCACAGATACGCAGTATTTT. This translates into CASRMGVGLGTDTQYF. Variable domain in full (rest from reference TRBV2 and TRBJ2-3): EPEVTQTPSHQVTQMGQEVILRCVPISNHLYFYWYRQILGQKVEFLVSFYNNEISEKSEIFDDQFSVERPDGSNFTLKIRSTKLEDSAMYFCASRMGVGLGTDTQYFGPGTRLTVL.